The next 12 T cell receptor beta chains were all read from a single sample in a study of cytomegalovirus exposure and HLA in healthy donors. This PCR relied on a set of 60 Vbeta primers and 13 Jbeta primers. Using immunoSEQ multiplex PCR, the repertoire was profiled, and TCRdb retains in-frame clones only, with some absent. The sample lists 84,000 or so clones, under 80% seen once, with roughly 1.5% in the top ten. The sequenced sample consisted of PBMCs. The receptors come from a male donor in good health and CMV-seronegative.

The genes are TRBV4-3 and TRBJ2-7; D gene unclear. This CDR3 spans 16 amino acids. With 0 bases removed from V and 2 bases from J, the gap between germline ends came to 14 bases. Germline CDR1 LGHNA, CDR2 YSLEER. CDR3 region: CASSQDRSLYAYEQYF. CDR3 coding DNA: TGCGCCAGCAGCCAAGATCGTAGCCTCTACGCCTACGAGCAGTACTTC.

The count of this clone is one. The chain couples TRBV5-1 to TRBJ2-7; 7 bases are a match to TRBD1. With 4 bases clipped from V and 4 bases from J, the junction kept 14 bases outside the gene matches. The germline CDR1 and CDR2 sequences are SGHRS and YFSETQ. This CDR3 comprises 16 residues. CDR3 region: CASSILRTGTLYEQYF. The CDR3 DNA reads TGCGCCAGCAGCATCCTAAGGACAGGTACCCTTTACGAGCAGTACTTC.

The V gene is TRBV9, the J gene TRBJ1-4, with TRBD1 as a possible D gene (5 bases). Trimming left V 2 bases short and J 3 bases short, with 11 bases between. The CDR3 extends over 15 amino acids. Germline V gene sequence: CDR1 SGDLS, CDR2 YYNGEE. Written as DNA, the CDR3 is TGTGCCAGCAGCGTTGTCGGGGGGTCTAATGAAAAACTGTTTTTT. It encodes CASSVVGGSNEKLFF.

This clone occurred a few times. This sequence joins TRBV4-1 and TRBJ1-4, with TRBD1 matching over 9 bases. The CDR3 totals 18 residues. The V gene's germline CDR1 is MGHRA and CDR2 YSYEKL. V lost 4 bases and J lost 2; bases outside the gene matches: 11. The CDR3 DNA is TGCGCCAGCAGCCGGGGAGGGACAGGGTGGGGGACTAATGAAAAACTGTTTTTT. Protein: CASSRGGTGWGTNEKLFF.

The CDR3 coding sequence is TGCGCCAGCAGCCCACTTAGGGCGGGCGGGGGGGCCGGGGTTGCAGATACGCAGTATTTT. This translates into CASSPLRAGGGAGVADTQYF. The chain carries TRBV4-1 and TRBJ2-3; TRBD2 matches at 9 bases. The CDR3 loop spans 20 amino acids. The germline V gene has CDR1 MGHRA and CDR2 YSYEKL. J gave up 4 bases and V 4 bases, and 21 bases lay outside the gene matches.

The chain combines TRBV19 with TRBJ2-5, with D uncertain. The CDR3 extends over 9 amino acids. Germline V gene sequence: CDR1 LNHDA, CDR2 SQIVND (reference sequence). V shed 10 bases and J shed 3 bases, with 3 bases lying between them. The CDR3 coding sequence is TGTGCCAACAAAGAGACCCAGTACTTC. Its protein product is CANKETQYF.

The V gene is TRBV11-2, the J gene TRBJ1-5; TRBD1 aligns across 8 bases. In germline, CDR1 is SGHAT, CDR2 FQNNGV. Trimming took 3 bases from V and 11 from J; bases not matched to a gene: 9. The CDR3 is 14 amino acids. CDR3 loop: CASSFRQGLGAQHF. DNA of the CDR3: TGTGCCAGCAGCTTTCGACAGGGGCTAGGGGCCCAGCATTTT.

The chain couples TRBV7-2 to TRBJ2-1; D perhaps matches TRBD1 (6 bases). Trimming cost V 2 bases and J 6 bases, with 11 bases left between them. This CDR3 is built from 14 residues. Germline V gene sequence: CDR1 SGHTA, CDR2 FQGNSA. The CDR3 region has the DNA TGTGCCAGCAGCTTAAACAGGGTGGCCAATGAGCAGTTCTTC. As protein: CASSLNRVANEQFF.

The chain joins TRBV10-3 to TRBJ1-2, with a weak D call TRBD1 (5 bases). V was cut by 9 bases and J by 3 bases, with 8 bases left in between. The CDR3 has 11 amino acids. CDR1 is ENHRY and CDR2 is SYGVKD in the germline V gene. The CDR3: CAISQDYGYTF. The DNA for the CDR3 is TGTGCCATTTCACAGGACTATGGCTACACCTTC.

This clone occurred a few times. CDR3 loop: CASSLDRGLAGNEQFF. The CDR3 nucleotides read TGCGCCAGCAGCTTAGACAGGGGATTGGCCGGCAATGAGCAGTTCTTC. The genes are TRBV5-1 and TRBJ2-1; 8 nucleotides match TRBD1. The ends lost 2 bases at V and 6 bases at J; junction bases unmatched: 10. Germline V gives CDR1 SGHRS, CDR2 YFSETQ. This CDR3 contains 16 residues.

The chain links TRBV28 to TRBJ1-3; 11 bases match TRBD1. The V and J ends lost 8 bases and 0 bases, in that order; junction bases with no gene match: 6. The CDR3 loop spans 16 amino acids. Germline V CDR1 and CDR2: MDHEN, SYDVKM. The CDR3: CASRTGGPFSGNTIYF. The CDR3 bases are TGTGCCAGCCGGACAGGGGGCCCTTTCTCTGGAAACACCATATATTTT.

This clone has a handful of counts. J is TRBJ1-5 and V is TRBV6-1; D is perhaps TRBD1 (6 bases). Germline lookup yields CDR1 MNHNS and CDR2 SASEGT. Trimming took 10 bases from V and 7 from J, leaving 23 bases between them. The CDR3 sequence is 15 residues long. CDR3 DNA: TGTGCCACCAGGCCTCCGGGACATTTCTTGCAGCCCCAGCATTTT. This codes for CATRPPGHFLQPQHF.